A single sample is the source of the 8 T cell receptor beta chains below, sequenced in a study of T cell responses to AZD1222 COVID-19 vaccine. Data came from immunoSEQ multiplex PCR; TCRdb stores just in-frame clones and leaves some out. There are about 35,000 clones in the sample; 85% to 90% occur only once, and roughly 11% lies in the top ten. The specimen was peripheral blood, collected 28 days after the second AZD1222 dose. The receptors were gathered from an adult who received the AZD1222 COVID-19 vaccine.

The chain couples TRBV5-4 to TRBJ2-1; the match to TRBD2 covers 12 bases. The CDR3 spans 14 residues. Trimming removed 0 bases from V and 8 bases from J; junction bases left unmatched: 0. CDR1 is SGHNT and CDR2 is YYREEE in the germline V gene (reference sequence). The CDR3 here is CASSLGLAGDEQFF. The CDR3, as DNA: TGTGCCAGCAGCTTGGGACTAGCGGGAGATGAGCAGTTCTTC.

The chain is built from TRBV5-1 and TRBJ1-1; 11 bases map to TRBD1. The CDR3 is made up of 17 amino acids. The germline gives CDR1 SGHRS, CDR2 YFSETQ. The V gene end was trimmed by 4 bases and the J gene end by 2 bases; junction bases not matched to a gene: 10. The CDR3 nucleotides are TGCGCCAGCAGCCGCCGGGACAGGGGGGTTACTAACACTGAAGCTTTCTTT. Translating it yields CASSRRDRGVTNTEAFF.

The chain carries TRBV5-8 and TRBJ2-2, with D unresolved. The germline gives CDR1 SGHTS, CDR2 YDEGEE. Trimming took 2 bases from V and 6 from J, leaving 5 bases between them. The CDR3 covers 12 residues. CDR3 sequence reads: CASSFPAGELFF. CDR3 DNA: TGTGCCAGCAGCTTTCCGGCCGGGGAGCTGTTTTTT.

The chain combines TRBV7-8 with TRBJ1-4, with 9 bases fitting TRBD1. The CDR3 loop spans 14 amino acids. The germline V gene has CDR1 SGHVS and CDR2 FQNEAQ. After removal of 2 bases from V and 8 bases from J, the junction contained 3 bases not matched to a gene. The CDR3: CASSLRTGVEKLFF. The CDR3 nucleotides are TGTGCCAGCAGCTTACGGACAGGGGTCGAAAAACTGTTTTTT.

CDR3 sequence (DNA): TGCGCCAGCCGCCAACAGGCGGGGACTGAAGCTTTCTTT. It is translated as CASRQQAGTEAFF. This chain joins TRBV10-2 and TRBJ1-1; weak D call: TRBD1 (5 bases). The V end lost 8 bases, the J end lost 5 bases, and 15 bases lay between the germline ends. The CDR3 has 13 residues. The germline V gene has CDR1 WSHSY and CDR2 SAAADI.

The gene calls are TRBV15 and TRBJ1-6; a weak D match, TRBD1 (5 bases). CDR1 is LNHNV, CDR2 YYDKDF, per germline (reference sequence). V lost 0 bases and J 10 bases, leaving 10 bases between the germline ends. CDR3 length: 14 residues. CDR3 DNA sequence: TGTGCCACCAGCAGAGACAGGGAGAGGTCACCCCTCCACTTT. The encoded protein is CATSRDRERSPLHF.

The CDR3 nucleotides are TGTGCCAGCAGCTCCGACAGGGGGAGGTACCAAGAGACCCAGTACTTC. Translating gives CASSSDRGRYQETQYF. This chain links TRBV7-9 with TRBJ2-5; TRBD1 aligns across 9 bases. Germline V lookup: CDR1 SEHNR, CDR2 FQNEAQ (reference sequence). V shed 4 bases, J shed 0 bases, and the junction held 6 bases outside the gene matches. CDR3 length equals 16 residues.

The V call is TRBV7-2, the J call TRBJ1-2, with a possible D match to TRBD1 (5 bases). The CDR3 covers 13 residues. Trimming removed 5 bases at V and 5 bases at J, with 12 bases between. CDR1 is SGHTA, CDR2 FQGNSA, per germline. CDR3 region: CASSLFGGYGYTF. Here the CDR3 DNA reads TGTGCCAGCAGCCTTTTCGGGGGATATGGCTACACCTTC.